This T cell receptor (beta chain) was identified during a study of blood T cell repertoires in COVID-19. Study overall: Acute-phase and convalescent COVID-19 samples originated in the United States, Italy and Spain. T cells, B-cell-depleted T cells, or PBMCs provided the cDNA or gDNA that served as material.

Germline V gene sequence: CDR1 MDHEN, CDR2 SYDVKM. V lost 2 bases and J lost 2, with 12 bases in between. CDR3 size: 15 residues. In the original analysis: Estimation of nucleated cell counts was performed using reference gene primer amplification. Profiled with immunoSEQ multiplex PCR; TCRdb holds only in-frame clones, not every one. V and J calls plus clone size are reproduced from that table; the DNA served to infer D and trimming. The data hold tens of thousands of clones, with around two thirds observed a single time. Seattle-derived patients entered the study during active infection and were followed longitudinally.

The gene calls are TRBV28 and TRBJ1-2; D ambiguous. The TCR originated in a man in his 70s with COVID-19, enrolled during active disease. The specimen sequenced was peripheral blood. The chain's CDR3 is CASSLPPGSNYGYTF. In nucleotides, the CDR3 is TGTGCCAGCAGTTTACCCCCAGGTTCCAACTATGGCTACACCTTC.